The TCR beta chain under discussion was sequenced for a study of shared clonotypes between healthy human individuals. Healthy adults negative for HIV, lacking recent acute infections or vaccinations, served as donors. Assay used: immunoSEQ multiplex PCR; TCRdb lists only in-frame clones, some missing. The data show about 490,000 clones, 70% to 85% seen once. The germline CDR1 and CDR2 sequences are SNHLY and FYNNEI. V shed 5 bases and J shed 7 bases, with 18 bases lying between them. The CDR3 sequence is 14 residues long. This clone was detected a few times. The sample consisted of PBMCs. The sequence was collected from a woman between 40 and 55 years old in good health. Some clones in this sample may be carry-over from other donors' samples. The J gene is TRBJ2-7, the V gene TRBV2, with a tentative D call TRBD1 (6 bases). The chain's CDR3 is CASSLPSRGVEQYF. Written as DNA, the CDR3 is TGTGCCAGCAGTCTACCCTCCAGGGGTGTAGAGCAGTACTTC.